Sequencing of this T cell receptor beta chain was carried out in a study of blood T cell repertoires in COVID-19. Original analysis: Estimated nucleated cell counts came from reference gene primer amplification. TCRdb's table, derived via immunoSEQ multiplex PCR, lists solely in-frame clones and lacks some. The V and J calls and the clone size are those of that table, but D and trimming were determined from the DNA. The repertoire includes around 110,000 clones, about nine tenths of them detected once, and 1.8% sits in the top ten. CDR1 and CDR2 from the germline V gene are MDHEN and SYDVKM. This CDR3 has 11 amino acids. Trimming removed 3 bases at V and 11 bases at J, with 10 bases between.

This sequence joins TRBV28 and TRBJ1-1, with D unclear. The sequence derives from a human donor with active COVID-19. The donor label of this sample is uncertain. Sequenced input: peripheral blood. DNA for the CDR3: TGTGCCAGCAGTTTCCCGGGTGGCGCTTTCTTT. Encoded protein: CASSFPGGAFF.